The 5 T cell receptor beta chains below come from one sample, sequenced in a study of blood T cell repertoires in COVID-19. The protocol was immunoSEQ multiplex PCR, while the TCRdb copy is restricted to in-frame clones and leaves out a portion. Among 25,000 to 35,000 clones, about 84% were seen once, and the ten largest hold about 42%. Sequences were obtained from peripheral blood. The origin of the receptors is a woman older than 75 with acute or convalescent COVID-19.

This rearrangement joins TRBV6-5 to TRBJ2-7; no reliable D call. Trimming stripped 8 bases from V and 9 bases from J, with 17 bases between. Germline lookup yields CDR1 MNHEY and CDR2 SVGAGI. The CDR3 runs to 12 residues. CDR3 amino acids: CASSGSSLWQYF. The CDR3 coding sequence is TGTGCCAGCTCAGGCTCCTCTTTATGGCAGTACTTC.

The chain is built from TRBV5-1 and TRBJ2-1, with 8 bases matching TRBD2. The junction had 11 bases not matched to a gene; V was cut back by 3 bases and J by 6 bases. CDR1 is SGHRS, CDR2 YFSETQ, per germline. The CDR3 totals 16 residues. DNA for the CDR3: TGCGCCAGCAGCTGGACACCTCCGGGACTAGGCAATGAGCAGTTCTTC. Protein sequence: CASSWTPPGLGNEQFF. The variable domain in full, completed from reference TRBV5-1 and TRBJ2-1, reads KAGVTQTPRYLIKTRGQQVTLSCSPISGHRSVSWYQQTPGQGLQFLFEYFSETQRNKGNFPGRFSGRQFSNSRSEMNVSTLELGDSALYLCASSWTPPGLGNEQFFGPGTRLTVL.

The rearrangement links TRBV9 to TRBJ2-3; TRBD1 aligns across 8 bases. This CDR3 contains 14 residues. Germline V gives CDR1 SGDLS, CDR2 YYNGEE. V shed 0 bases and J 6 bases; nucleotides not matched to a gene: 3. This chain's CDR3 is CASSVDRGWDTQYF. CDR3 nucleotide sequence: TGTGCCAGCAGCGTAGACAGGGGGTGGGATACGCAGTATTTT.

The chain uses TRBV29-1 and TRBJ2-7, with TRBD1 identical over 8 bases. Germline V gives CDR1 SQVTM, CDR2 ANQGSEA. Unmatched junction bases numbered 5, after V lost 3 bases and J lost 1 base. The CDR3 consists of 14 residues. The CDR3 protein is CSVEAGGYSYEQYF. DNA for the CDR3: TGCAGCGTTGAGGCAGGGGGCTATTCCTACGAGCAGTACTTC.

The chain links TRBV12-2 to TRBJ2-1; TRBD2 is the table's D call, not checked against the DNA. TRBV12-2 is termed a pseudogene. There are 16 residues in the CDR3. As DNA, the CDR3 is TGTGCAAGTCGCTTAGCTAGGGGACTAGCGGGAGGTGAGCAGTTCTTC. Translating gives CASRLARGLAGGEQFF.